One sample yielded the 12 T cell receptor beta chains listed below, sequenced in a study of T cell responses to AZD1222 COVID-19 vaccine. Some clones are missing from TCRdb's copy, which holds only in-frame ones; the method was immunoSEQ multiplex PCR. The data contain hundreds of thousands of clones, about 92% of them singletons. The sequencing used peripheral blood, collected on day 0 of MenACWY control vaccination. Receptors originate from an adult in good health.

The chain is built from TRBV9 and TRBJ2-2; D possibly corresponds to TRBD2 (6 bases). The CDR3 consists of 17 residues. Germline assignment: CDR1 SGDLS and CDR2 YYNGEE. The ends were cut back, 4 bases at V and 4 bases at J, with 20 bases in the middle. Here the CDR3 DNA reads TGTGCCAGCAGCCCACGGGACCGGGGGTTTAGCACCGGGGAGCTGTTTTTT. Translation gives CASSPRDRGFSTGELFF.

This chain connects TRBV3-1 (or the pseudogene TRBV3-2) to TRBJ2-7; TRBD1 aligns across 7 bases. This CDR3 is 15 amino acids long. J was trimmed by 0 bases and V by 4 bases; bases with no gene match: 6. Per germline, CDR1 LGHDT and CDR2 YNNKEL (reference sequence). CDR3 nucleotide sequence: TGTGCCAGCAGCCTACAGGGGTCTTTCTCCTACGAGCAGTACTTC. Encoded protein: CASSLQGSFSYEQYF.

The chain joins TRBV29-1 to TRBJ2-4, with 9 bases matching TRBD2. Germline V gene sequence: CDR1 SQVTM, CDR2 ANQGSEA. There are 12 residues in the CDR3. Trimming removed 5 bases from V and 8 bases from J; junction bases left unmatched: 4. The CDR3 is CSVRRGGDIQYF. Written as DNA, the CDR3 is TGCAGCGTTAGGCGGGGGGGTGACATTCAGTACTTC.

The chain joins TRBV29-1 to TRBJ2-2; the D gene is possibly TRBD1 (5 bases). The CDR3 is 13 amino acids. Germline values: CDR1 SQVTM, CDR2 ANQGSEA. The V gene lost 8 bases and the J gene lost 2 bases, with 12 bases spanning the gap. CDR3 coding DNA: TGCAGCTTTAAACAGGACAACACCGGGGAGCTGTTTTTT. It codes for CSFKQDNTGELFF.

The chain employs TRBV2 and TRBJ1-6; D uncertain. V was shortened by 9 bases and J by 0 bases, with 9 bases between the two germline ends. Germline V lookup: CDR1 SNHLY, CDR2 FYNNEI. The CDR3 spans 14 residues. The CDR3, as DNA: TGTGCCAGTATGGCGAGCTCCTATAATTCACCCCTCCACTTT. Translation: CASMASSYNSPLHF.

The chain has TRBV11-3 and TRBJ1-2; 7 positions match TRBD1. The germline V gene encodes CDR1 SGHNT and CDR2 YENEEA. V lost 8 bases, J lost 7 bases, and 10 bases stayed unmatched. The CDR3 spans 13 residues. In nucleotides, the CDR3 is TGTGCCAGCTCCAACGAAGGGGGCCGTGGCTACACCTTC. The encoded protein is CASSNEGGRGYTF.

The CDR3, as DNA: TGTGCCAGTTCTAACGGGGGTGGGACAGGGGCCTTCGCAGATACGCAGTATTTT. This codes for CASSNGGGTGAFADTQYF. J is TRBJ2-3 and V is TRBV19; 10 positions match TRBD1. Germline loops: CDR1 LNHDA, CDR2 SQIVND (reference sequence). This CDR3 has 18 amino acids. V gave up 8 bases and J gave up 4 bases; unmatched junction bases: 18.

This chain connects TRBV4-1 to TRBJ2-2, with D unclear. The CDR3 is 14 amino acids. Germline V gene lookup returns CDR1 MGHRA and CDR2 YSYEKL. The V and J ends lost 4 bases and 4 bases respectively, with 10 bases between them. CDR3 amino acids: CASSLPRITGELFF. In DNA, the CDR3 is TGCGCCAGCAGCCTACCGAGGATCACCGGGGAGCTGTTTTTT.

Here the CDR3 DNA reads TGTGCCAGCTCACCACCCGGGGGTAAACTAACCTCACCCCTCCACTTT. Translated, it gives CASSPPGGKLTSPLHF. The chain is built from TRBV18 and TRBJ1-6; tentatively, D is TRBD1 (5 bases). The CDR3 spans 16 residues. V lost 0 bases and J lost 10, with 16 bases in between. The V gene's germline CDR1 is KGHSH and CDR2 LQKENI.

The chain has TRBV6-5 and TRBJ1-1; D ambiguous. The CDR3 is 15 amino acids. With 0 bases removed from V and 2 bases from J, the gap between germline ends came to 10 bases. Looked up from germline, CDR1 is MNHEY and CDR2 is SVGAGI. The DNA for the CDR3 is TGTGCCAGCAGTTACTCTGGAGGGATAAACACTGAAGCTTTCTTT. Its translation: CASSYSGGINTEAFF.

The chain employs TRBV12-3 or TRBV12-4 and TRBJ1-2, with D uncertain. V lost 5 bases and J 2 bases, leaving 6 bases between the germline ends. The CDR3 is 12 residues long. CDR3 coding DNA: TGTGCCAGCAGTCCGGACAACTATGGCTACACCTTC. The encoded protein is CASSPDNYGYTF.

A note on this clone: The sample has other DNA sequences that encode this CDR3 too. The rearrangement uses TRBV10-3 and TRBJ2-7; tentatively, D is TRBD2 (5 bases). The V and J ends lost 9 bases and 1 base respectively, with 10 bases between them. Germline CDR1 and CDR2: ENHRY and SYGVKD. The CDR3 extends over 12 amino acids. CDR3 protein: CAISTGSYEQYF. In nucleotides, the CDR3 is TGTGCCATTTCCACGGGGTCCTACGAGCAGTACTTC.